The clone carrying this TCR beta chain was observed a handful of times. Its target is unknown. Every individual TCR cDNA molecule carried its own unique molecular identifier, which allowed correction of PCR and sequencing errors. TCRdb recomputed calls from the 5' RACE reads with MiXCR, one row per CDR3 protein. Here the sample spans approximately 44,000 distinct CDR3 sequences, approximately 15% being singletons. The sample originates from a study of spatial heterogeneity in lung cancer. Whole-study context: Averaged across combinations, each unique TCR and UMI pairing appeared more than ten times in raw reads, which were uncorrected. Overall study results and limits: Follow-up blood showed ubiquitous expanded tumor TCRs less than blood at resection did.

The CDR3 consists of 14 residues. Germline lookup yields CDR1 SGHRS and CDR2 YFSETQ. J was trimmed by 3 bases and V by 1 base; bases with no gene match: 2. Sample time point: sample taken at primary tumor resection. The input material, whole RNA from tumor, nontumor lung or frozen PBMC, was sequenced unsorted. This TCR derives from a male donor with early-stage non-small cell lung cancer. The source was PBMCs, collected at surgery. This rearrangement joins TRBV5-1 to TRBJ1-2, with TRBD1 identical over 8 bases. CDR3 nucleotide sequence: TGCGCCAGCAGCTTGCAGGGGGCGGACTATGGCTACACCTTC. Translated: CASSLQGADYGYTF.